Listed below are T cell receptor beta chains from one sample, sequenced in a study of T cells and Merkel cell carcinoma outcomes. Clones were read by immunoSEQ multiplex PCR, and TCRdb kept only the in-frame ones, dropping some. The sample lists 6,700 or so clones, about 92% occurring once. The sample was tumor tissue from Merkel cell carcinoma. The receptor set was obtained from a human donor with Merkel cell carcinoma. CDR3s include the opening cysteine and the closing phenylalanine or tryptophan. D genes are given only for firm matches. Size is stated for part of the rows, as once, few or many counts, or as a class when the clone is expanded.

CDR3aa: CASSLRRTEYNEQFF
CDR3nt: TGTGCCAGCAGCTTAAGGAGGACAGAATACAATGAGCAGTTCTTC
j_gene: TRBJ2-1
abundance: .
d_gene: .
v_gene: TRBV5-4

CDR3aa: CASSVEGMNTEAFF
CDR3nt: TGTGCCAGCAGCGTAGAGGGGATGAACACTGAAGCTTTCTTT
j_gene: TRBJ1-1
abundance: .
d_gene: .
v_gene: TRBV9

CDR3aa: CAISEGGLSGYTF
CDR3nt: TGTGCCATCAGTGAGGGAGGGTTAAGCGGCTACACCTTC
j_gene: TRBJ1-2
abundance: .
d_gene: .
v_gene: TRBV10-3

CDR3aa: CASGLTTGIQETQYF
CDR3nt: TGTGCTAGTGGTTTGACAACAGGGATCCAAGAGACCCAGTACTTC
j_gene: TRBJ2-5
abundance: .
d_gene: .
v_gene: TRBV12-5

CDR3aa: CASREQGASTDTQYF
CDR3nt: TGTGCCAGCAGAGAACAGGGGGCCAGCACAGATACGCAGTATTTT
j_gene: TRBJ2-3
abundance: .
d_gene: TRBD1
v_gene: TRBV6-1

CDR3aa: CASSLGGQAFQETQYF
CDR3nt: TGTGCCAGCAGCTTAGGCGGACAGGCGTTCCAAGAGACCCAGTACTTC
j_gene: TRBJ2-5
abundance: .
d_gene: TRBD1
v_gene: TRBV7-2

CDR3aa: CAWSVPGLNTEAFF
CDR3nt: TGTGCCTGGAGTGTCCCGGGCTTGAACACTGAAGCTTTCTTT
j_gene: TRBJ1-1
abundance: .
d_gene: .
v_gene: TRBV30

CDR3aa: CASSQETGTGRTEAFF
CDR3nt: TGCGCCAGCAGCCAGGAAACCGGGACAGGGCGGACTGAAGCTTTCTTT
j_gene: TRBJ1-1
abundance: .
d_gene: TRBD1
v_gene: TRBV4-1

CDR3aa: CASSPYTDTQYF
CDR3nt: TGTGCCAGCAGCCCCTACACAGATACGCAGTATTTT
j_gene: TRBJ2-3
abundance: .
d_gene: .
v_gene: TRBV14

CDR3aa: CASSRGTRETQYF
CDR3nt: TGTGCCAGCAGCCGTGGGACTCGGGAGACCCAGTACTTC
j_gene: TRBJ2-5
abundance: .
d_gene: .
v_gene: TRBV6-6

CDR3aa: CASSLGDRPNQPQHF
CDR3nt: TGCGCCAGCAGCTTGGGGGACAGACCCAATCAGCCCCAGCATTTT
j_gene: TRBJ1-5
abundance: .
d_gene: TRBD1
v_gene: TRBV5-1

CDR3aa: CSATYAGQETQYF
CDR3nt: TGCAGCGCGACTTATGCAGGCCAAGAGACCCAGTACTTC
j_gene: TRBJ2-5
abundance: .
d_gene: .
v_gene: TRBV29-1

CDR3aa: CASRKGASGANVLTF
CDR3nt: TGTGCCAGCAGAAAAGGAGCATCTGGGGCCAACGTCCTGACTTTC
j_gene: TRBJ2-6
abundance: .
d_gene: .
v_gene: TRBV5-6

CDR3aa: CAWNRQGGNYEQYF
CDR3nt: TGTGCCTGGAACAGACAGGGGGGAAACTACGAGCAGTACTTC
j_gene: TRBJ2-7
abundance: .
d_gene: TRBD1
v_gene: TRBV30

CDR3aa: CASSAWTGVSNEQFF
CDR3nt: TGTGCCAGCAGCGCTTGGACAGGGGTCAGTAATGAGCAGTTCTTC
j_gene: TRBJ2-1
abundance: .
d_gene: TRBD1
v_gene: TRBV9

CDR3aa: CASSLAGGAYEQYF
CDR3nt: TGCGCCAGCAGCTTGGCCGGGGGGGCCTACGAGCAGTACTTC
j_gene: TRBJ2-7
abundance: .
d_gene: TRBD2
v_gene: TRBV5-1

CDR3aa: CASSLVEGVYGYTF
CDR3nt: TGTGCCAGCAGCTTGGTGGAAGGGGTCTATGGCTACACCTTC
j_gene: TRBJ1-2
abundance: .
d_gene: .
v_gene: TRBV5-6

CDR3aa: CASSGGQGDLNEQFF
CDR3nt: TGTGCCAGCAGTGGTGGACAGGGAGACCTGAATGAGCAGTTCTTC
j_gene: TRBJ2-1
abundance: once
d_gene: TRBD1
v_gene: TRBV6-4

CDR3aa: CASNLEFRGGKDTQYF
CDR3nt: TGTGCCAGCAACTTAGAGTTCCGGGGGGGCAAAGATACGCAGTATTTT
j_gene: TRBJ2-3
abundance: .
d_gene: TRBD2
v_gene: TRBV11-2

CDR3aa: CASSESVGDRFF
CDR3nt: TGTGCCAGCAGTGAATCCGTAGGGGATCGGTTCTTC
j_gene: TRBJ2-1
abundance: .
d_gene: .
v_gene: TRBV25-1

CDR3aa: CARTGQAGTEAFF
CDR3nt: TGTGCCAGGACGGGACAGGCAGGCACTGAAGCTTTCTTT
j_gene: TRBJ1-1
abundance: .
d_gene: TRBD1
v_gene: TRBV19

CDR3aa: CASSFQEGSTEQFF
CDR3nt: TGTGCCAGCAGCTTTCAGGAGGGAAGTACTGAGCAGTTCTTC
j_gene: TRBJ2-1
abundance: .
d_gene: .
v_gene: TRBV7-8

CDR3aa: CASSVGVPYGYTF
CDR3nt: TGTGCCAGCAGCGTAGGGGTCCCCTATGGCTACACCTTC
j_gene: TRBJ1-2
abundance: .
d_gene: .
v_gene: TRBV9

CDR3aa: CASSPTGQGYEQYF
CDR3nt: TGTGCCAGCTCCCCTACCGGACAGGGCTACGAGCAGTACTTC
j_gene: TRBJ2-7
abundance: once
d_gene: TRBD1
v_gene: TRBV18

CDR3aa: CAWSSGGGSNQPQHF
CDR3nt: TGTGCCTGGAGTTCAGGGGGCGGCAGCAATCAGCCCCAGCATTTT
j_gene: TRBJ1-5
abundance: few
d_gene: TRBD1
v_gene: TRBV30

CDR3aa: CASSFLHPGELFF
CDR3nt: TGTGCCAGCAGCTTTCTTCATCCCGGGGAGCTGTTTTTT
j_gene: TRBJ2-2
abundance: large
d_gene: .
v_gene: TRBV7-2